This T cell receptor beta chain derives from a study of early T cells in non-severe SARS-CoV-2 infection. Across the whole study: Sequencing was performed on bulk RNA from unsorted whole blood, leaving chains unpaired. Study results and limitations: Comparison of clonotypes with VDJdb favored anti-spike CD8 responses while missing private and CD4 specificities.

This clonotype has a count of ten or more. The antigen remains unidentified. The CDR3 sequence is 15 residues long. The J segment lost 4 bases and the V segment lost 4 bases, leaving 7 bases of the junction unmatched. CDR1 and CDR2 (germline): SGHRS, YFSETQ. TCRdb re-analysed the 5' RACE reads in MiXCR, keeping a single row per CDR3 protein. Of 97,000 or so distinct CDR3 sequences listed, roughly 9.6% are singletons. The genes are TRBV5-1 and TRBJ2-7; 11 bases are shared with TRBD2. This clonotype originated in an adult who was a healthcare worker with PCR-confirmed SARS-CoV-2 infection or an uninfected control (not recorded which). The sequencing here drew on whole blood, taken at baseline. CDR3 in amino acids: CASSRPSGRIYEQYF. The CDR3 nucleotides read TGCGCCAGCAGCAGACCTAGCGGGAGGATTTACGAGCAGTACTTC.